These 21 T cell receptor beta chains came from one sample sequenced in a study of graft-versus-host responses after intestinal transplantation. Their antigens remain unidentified. Sequencing used immunoSEQ multiplex PCR; TCRdb keeps in-frame clones, though not all of them. The sample holds 65,000 to 85,000 clones, around 90% seen once. The material was unstimulated CD8+ T cells sorted from spleen or lymph node cells, obtained before transplant. These receptors came from a human donor who was the organ donor for an intestinal transplant.

This sequence joins TRBV11-2 and TRBJ2-6; D call uncertain. In germline, CDR1 is SGHAT, CDR2 FQNNGV. V dropped 1 base and J dropped 2 bases, with 15 bases sitting between them. The CDR3 totals 18 residues. The CDR3 loop is CASSLGPYLPPGANVLTF. The DNA for the CDR3 is TGTGCCAGCAGCTTAGGACCCTACCTTCCCCCTGGGGCCAACGTCCTGACTTTC.

The chain joins TRBV6-5 to TRBJ1-5; D perhaps matches TRBD1 (5 bases). The CDR3 contains 14 residues. V was cut by 1 base and J by 6 bases, with 10 bases left in between. The germline V gene encodes CDR1 MNHEY and CDR2 SVGAGI. CDR3 residues: CASSYLGVSQPQHF. As DNA, the CDR3 is TGTGCCAGCAGTTACTTGGGGGTGAGTCAGCCCCAGCATTTT.

The rearrangement uses TRBV27 and TRBJ1-1; D is unresolved. The germline CDR1 and CDR2 sequences are MNHEY and SMNVEV (reference sequence). Trimming left V 4 bases short and J 6 bases short, with 12 bases between. The CDR3 length is 13 residues. CDR3 DNA sequence: TGTGCCAGCAGTTCAGGAGGGTGGGCTGAAGCTTTCTTT. This translates into CASSSGGWAEAFF.

Here the CDR3 DNA reads TGTGCCAGCAGCCTTCAGTTAATTGGGACGCAGTATTTT. This gives the protein CASSLQLIGTQYF. The rearrangement uses TRBV28 and TRBJ2-3, with D unresolved. Trimming stripped 6 bases from V and 9 bases from J, with 16 bases between. Germline V gene data show CDR1 as MDHEN and CDR2 as SYDVKM. The CDR3 totals 13 residues.

The V call is TRBV5-8, the J call TRBJ2-2; TRBD2 is a possible D gene (5 bases). CDR1 is SGHTS, CDR2 YDEGEE, per germline. The CDR3 has 14 amino acids. Deletions cut 0 bases from V and 4 bases from J, with 7 bases between. CDR3 DNA sequence: TGTGCCAGCAGCTTGGGGGGAGTCACCGGGGAGCTGTTTTTT. Translation: CASSLGGVTGELFF.

The CDR3 DNA sequence: TGTGCCAGCAGTTACACTTTTTCTGAGAATGAAGCTTTCTTT. Translating it yields CASSYTFSENEAFF. This chain connects TRBV6-6 to TRBJ1-1; D ambiguous. CDR1 and CDR2 (germline): MNHNY, SVGAGI (reference sequence). Between the trimmed V and J ends, which lost 2 bases and 7 bases, there was a span of 14 bases. The CDR3 totals 14 residues.

The gene calls are TRBV19 and TRBJ2-7; 10 nucleotides match TRBD1. Per germline, CDR1 LNHDA and CDR2 SQIVND (reference sequence). V lost 10 bases, J lost 4 bases, and 7 bases stayed unmatched. CDR3 size: 13 residues. The chain's CDR3 is CATAPGQGYEQYF. The CDR3 nucleotides are TGTGCCACCGCACCGGGACAGGGGTACGAGCAGTACTTC.

The chain carries TRBV9 and TRBJ2-1; weak D call: TRBD2 (6 bases). Trimming took 2 bases from V and 3 from J, leaving 15 bases between them. Germline V gene data show CDR1 as SGDLS and CDR2 as YYNGEE. The CDR3 loop spans 16 amino acids. CDR3 sequence: CASSVSGTPVYNEQFF. The CDR3 nucleotides are TGTGCCAGCAGCGTGTCTGGGACTCCAGTCTACAATGAGCAGTTCTTC.

V gene TRBV7-3 combines with J gene TRBJ2-3; D not resolved. The CDR3 spans 15 residues. V lost 1 base, J lost 3 bases, and 11 bases lay in between. Germline lookup yields CDR1 SGHTA and CDR2 FQGTGA. CDR3 nucleotides: TGTGCCAGCAGCTTAAAGGTTGACTCGACAGATACGCAGTATTTT. Its protein is CASSLKVDSTDTQYF.

The V call is TRBV28, the J call TRBJ1-2; weak D call: TRBD1 (6 bases). The germline V gene encodes CDR1 MDHEN and CDR2 SYDVKM. The CDR3 extends over 14 amino acids. V was pared by 5 bases and J by 6 bases, with 16 bases between. The CDR3 DNA reads TGTGCCAGCAGTACACGGGACATGTACCATGGCTACACCTTC. Protein product: CASSTRDMYHGYTF.

V is TRBV7-8 and J is TRBJ1-5; D unresolved. The germline V and J ends were trimmed by 5 bases and 4 bases, with 9 bases remaining between them. The germline V gene encodes CDR1 SGHVS and CDR2 FQNEAQ. The length of the CDR3 is 13 residues. CDR3 DNA sequence: TGTGCCAGCAGCCACCCGGATAATCAGCCCCAGCATTTT. Translation: CASSHPDNQPQHF.

The chain links TRBV28 to TRBJ1-6; a possible D gene is TRBD1 (6 bases). Germline V gives CDR1 MDHEN, CDR2 SYDVKM. V was clipped by 3 bases and J by 7 bases, with 13 bases between them. CDR3 length: 15 amino acids. CDR3 nucleotides: TGTGCCAGCAGTTTGAGGGGGGCTAGGAATTCACCCCTCCACTTT. Translated: CASSLRGARNSPLHF.

This sequence joins TRBV20-1 and TRBJ1-2; 7 nucleotides agree with TRBD1. Germline assignment: CDR1 DFQATT and CDR2 SNEGSKA (reference sequence). V lost 1 base and J lost 8; bases outside the gene matches: 1. The CDR3 is 11 residues long. CDR3 amino acids: CSARGQGGYTF. DNA of the CDR3: TGCAGTGCTAGAGGACAGGGAGGCTACACCTTC.

This chain links TRBV4-1 with TRBJ2-1, with D unresolved. Deletions cut 4 bases from V and 0 bases from J, with 10 bases between. Germline V gene lookup returns CDR1 MGHRA and CDR2 YSYEKL. The CDR3 spans 15 residues. CDR3 sequence (DNA): TGCGCCAGCAGCCCCACGTCCCCCTCCTACAATGAGCAGTTCTTC. Translated, it gives CASSPTSPSYNEQFF.

The rearrangement uses TRBV29-1 and TRBJ2-3; no reliable D call. CDR3 length equals 10 residues. CDR1 SQVTM and CDR2 ANQGSEA come from the germline V gene. The ends were cut back, 4 bases at V and 7 bases at J, with 6 bases in the middle. The chain's CDR3 is CSVVVNTQYF. CDR3 DNA: TGCAGCGTTGTGGTTAATACGCAGTATTTT.

The J gene is TRBJ1-6, the V gene TRBV4-1, with D tentatively TRBD1 (5 bases). This CDR3 contains 15 residues. V was shortened by 4 bases and J by 7 bases, with 14 bases between the two germline ends. Germline V CDR1 and CDR2: MGHRA, YSYEKL. The CDR3, as DNA: TGCGCCAGCAGCCTCCCTGACAGTGGAAATTCACCCCTCCACTTT. This encodes CASSLPDSGNSPLHF.

This chain joins TRBV5-6 and TRBJ2-5, with 8 bases lining up with TRBD1. The CDR3 is made up of 15 amino acids. Trimming removed 0 bases from V and 5 bases from J; junction bases left unmatched: 6. Germline V CDR1 and CDR2: SGHDT, YYEEEE. Written as DNA, the CDR3 is TGTGCCAGCAGCTTGGTCAGGGGGCGCGGGGAGACCCAGTACTTC. Protein sequence: CASSLVRGRGETQYF.

The rearrangement joins TRBV4-1 to TRBJ1-2; perhaps TRBD1 as D (6 bases). V lost 4 bases and J lost 3, with 18 bases in between. This CDR3 region has 16 residues. Germline V gene data show CDR1 as MGHRA and CDR2 as YSYEKL. The CDR3 nucleotides are TGCGCCAGCAGCCTCAGGATGGGGGCAGGGGACTATGGCTACACCTTC. As protein: CASSLRMGAGDYGYTF.

The rearrangement uses TRBV27 and TRBJ1-2, with D possibly TRBD1 on 5 matching bases. V was pared by 11 bases and J by 7 bases, with 14 bases between. This CDR3 region has 11 residues. The germline CDR1 and CDR2 sequences are MNHEY and SMNVEV (reference sequence). In nucleotides, the CDR3 is TGTGCCTCGGGGCAGGGAATTGGCTACACCTTC. It specifies CASGQGIGYTF.

This clone was detected once. The chain employs TRBV7-2 and TRBJ1-5; perhaps TRBD1 as D (5 bases). CDR3 length: 14 amino acids. Deletions cut 5 bases from V and 6 bases from J, with 14 bases between. Germline-derived CDR1 and CDR2 are SGHTA and FQGNSA. CDR3 bases: TGTGCCAGCAGCCCCGCGGGGGGAGGTCAGCCCCAGCATTTT. It translates to CASSPAGGGQPQHF.

The rearrangement links TRBV7-9 to TRBJ2-1; a possible D gene is TRBD2 (5 bases). Germline CDR1 and CDR2: SEHNR and FQNEAQ (reference sequence). The CDR3 spans 16 residues. Trimming removed 3 bases from V and 0 bases from J, with 12 bases in between. The DNA of the CDR3 is TGTGCCAGCAGCTTGAGGCGGGTCTTCTCCTACAATGAGCAGTTCTTC. Translation: CASSLRRVFSYNEQFF.